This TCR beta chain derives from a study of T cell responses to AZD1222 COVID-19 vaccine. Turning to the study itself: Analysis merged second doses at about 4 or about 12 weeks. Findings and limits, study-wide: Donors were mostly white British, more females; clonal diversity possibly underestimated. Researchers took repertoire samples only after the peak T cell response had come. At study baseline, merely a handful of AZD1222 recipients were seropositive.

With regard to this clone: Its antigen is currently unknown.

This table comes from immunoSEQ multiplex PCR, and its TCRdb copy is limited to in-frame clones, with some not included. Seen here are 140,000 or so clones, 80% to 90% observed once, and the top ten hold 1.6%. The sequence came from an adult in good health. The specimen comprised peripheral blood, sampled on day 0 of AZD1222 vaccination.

This CDR3 reads CASSTLRGSGRAGELFF. Written as DNA, the CDR3 is TGTGCCAGCAGTACGCTGAGGGGTAGCGGGAGGGCCGGGGAGCTGTTTTTT. The chain links TRBV11-2 to TRBJ2-2, with 11 positions matching TRBD2. CDR3 length equals 17 residues. V dropped 6 bases and J dropped 6; count of bases not matched to a gene: 12. Per germline, CDR1 SGHAT and CDR2 FQNNGV.